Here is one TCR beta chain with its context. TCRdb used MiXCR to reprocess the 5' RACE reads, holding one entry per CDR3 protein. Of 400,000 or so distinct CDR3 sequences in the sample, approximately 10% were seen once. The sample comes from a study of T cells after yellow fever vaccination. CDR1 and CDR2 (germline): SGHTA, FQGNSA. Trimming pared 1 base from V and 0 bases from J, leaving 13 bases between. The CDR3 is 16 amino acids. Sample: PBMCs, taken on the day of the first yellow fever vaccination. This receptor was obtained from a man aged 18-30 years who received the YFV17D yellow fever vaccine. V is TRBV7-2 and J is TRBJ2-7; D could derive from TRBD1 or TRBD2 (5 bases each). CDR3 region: CASSLVGGKSSYEQYF. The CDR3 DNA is TGTGCCAGCAGCTTAGTTGGGGGAAAGAGCTCCTACGAGCAGTACTTC.